The sequence of this T cell receptor (beta chain) was determined in a study of cytomegalovirus exposure and HLA in healthy donors. The PCR used 60 Vbeta and 13 Jbeta primers. Libraries were prepared by immunoSEQ multiplex PCR; TCRdb keeps only in-frame clonotypes and omits some of them. Seen here are some 170,000 clones, 77% observed once, and the top ten hold approximately 1.8%. Study outcomes and limitations: The authors confirmed in vitro that a few CMV-associated chains were specific for CMV antigens. What a later analysis reportedly showed was that an Asian-associated ancestry cluster had fewer N-insertions than the roughly 700-donor mean.

The V and J ends lost 2 bases and 5 bases respectively, with 13 bases between them. The CDR3 is 14 residues long. From germline, CDR1 is SGHNT and CDR2 YYREEE (reference sequence). Participants comprised healthy donors of bone marrow. About this clone: Antigen: not known.

The chain employs TRBV5-4 and TRBJ1-1; the D gene is possibly TRBD1 (6 bases). The source material was PBMCs. This TCR came from a woman aged 30 to 39 in good health and CMV-seronegative. CDR3 nucleotide sequence: TGTGCCAGCAGCTTCTTTCAGGGGTCAACTGAAGCTTTCTTT. Translated, it gives CASSFFQGSTEAFF.